The 22 T cell receptor beta chains given below trace back to one sample, sequenced in a study of glioma-infiltrating T cells after dendritic cell vaccination. Libraries were prepared by immunoSEQ multiplex PCR; TCRdb keeps only in-frame clonotypes and omits some of them. The table has 320 or so clones, 85% to 95% seen once; the top ten hold about 6%. This specimen consisted of tumor tissue, obtained before dendritic cell vaccination. These receptors were obtained from a human donor with glioblastoma.

The rearrangement links TRBV7-9 to TRBJ2-1; 8 bases line up with TRBD1. This CDR3 comprises 16 residues. The V and J ends lost 5 bases and 0 bases, in that order; junction bases with no gene match: 6. Germline CDR1 and CDR2: SEHNR and FQNEAQ (reference sequence). CDR3: CASSPGQGSSYNEQFF. The DNA of the CDR3 is TGTGCCAGCAGCCCCGGACAGGGCAGCTCCTACAATGAGCAGTTCTTC.

V gene TRBV9 combines with J gene TRBJ2-5; 10 nucleotides agree with TRBD1. The CDR3 covers 15 residues. Trimming at V came to 4 bases and at J to 3 bases, leaving 6 bases not matched to a gene. In germline, CDR1 is SGDLS, CDR2 YYNGEE. CDR3 coding DNA: TGTGCCAGCAGCCCAACCGGGACAGGGGAAGAGACCCAGTACTTC. Its translation is CASSPTGTGEETQYF.

Remarks on this clone: This likely comes from a read error, as the CDR3 has no conserved phenylalanine or tryptophan at its end. The rearrangement uses TRBV27 and TRBJ1-2, with 8 bases lining up with TRBD1. This CDR3 is 14 amino acids long. Trimming took 2 bases from V and 4 from J; bases not matched to a gene: 3. Germline V gene lookup returns CDR1 MNHEY and CDR2 SMNVEV (reference sequence). For the CDR3, the DNA is TGTGCCAGCAGTTTAACAGGGGGACGCTATGGCTACACCCTC. Its translation is CASSLTGGRYGYTL.

The genes are TRBV9 and TRBJ2-5; D call uncertain. Looked up from germline, CDR1 is SGDLS and CDR2 is YYNGEE. The CDR3 has 15 amino acids. Trimming stripped 0 bases from V and 2 bases from J, with 11 bases between. The CDR3: CASSVGMAGQETQYF. In DNA form, the CDR3 reads TGTGCCAGCAGCGTAGGAATGGCAGGTCAAGAGACCCAGTACTTC.

This clone was found once. The rearrangement links TRBV5-1 to TRBJ2-1; D might be TRBD2 (7 bases). This CDR3 has 14 residues. Germline lookup yields CDR1 SGHRS and CDR2 YFSETQ. V was cut by 3 bases and J by 7 bases, with 14 bases left in between. The CDR3 sequence is CASSWGGLKNEQFF. The CDR3 region has the DNA TGCGCCAGCAGCTGGGGGGGCTTAAAAAATGAGCAGTTCTTC.

The chain is built from TRBV5-1 and TRBJ2-7; the match to TRBD1 covers 7 bases. CDR1 SGHRS and CDR2 YFSETQ come from the germline V gene. This CDR3 contains 15 residues. The trim removed 4 bases at V and 1 base at J, leaving 8 bases unmatched. This chain's CDR3 is CASSPRQGTSYEQYF. The DNA for the CDR3 is TGCGCCAGCAGCCCCCGACAGGGAACGTCCTACGAGCAGTACTTC.

This clone was observed a few times. The chain has TRBV5-1 and TRBJ2-1; TRBD2 agrees at 8 bases. The CDR3 sequence is 15 residues long. Germline CDR1 is SGHRS and CDR2 is YFSETQ. With V trimmed by 0 bases and J by 7 bases, 6 bases remained unmatched. The chain's CDR3 is CASSLDVSGGNEQFF. The CDR3 region has the DNA TGCGCCAGCAGCTTGGATGTTTCGGGGGGGAATGAGCAGTTCTTC.

This clone is a singleton in its sample. The CDR3 nucleotides are TGCAGCCTGTACGGTGCGGGTGGCTACACCTTC. It is translated as CSLYGAGGYTF. The rearrangement links TRBV29-1 to TRBJ1-2, with D hard to call. This CDR3 is built from 11 residues. V dropped 8 bases and J dropped 7 bases, with 14 bases sitting between them. The germline gives CDR1 SQVTM, CDR2 ANQGSEA.

The V gene is TRBV5-1, the J gene TRBJ1-4; the D gene is possibly TRBD1 (5 bases). V dropped 3 bases and J dropped 4 bases, with 13 bases sitting between them. The CDR3 runs 15 residues. Per germline, CDR1 SGHRS and CDR2 YFSETQ. As DNA, the CDR3 is TGCGCCAGCAGCTGGGGGGGACGGATTAATGAAAAACTGTTTTTT. Amino acid sequence: CASSWGGRINEKLFF.

This clone was recorded only once. V is TRBV2 and J is TRBJ2-2; no firm D call. In germline, CDR1 is SNHLY, CDR2 FYNNEI. There are 15 residues in the CDR3. The ends were cut back, 2 bases at V and 1 base at J, with 8 bases in the middle. DNA for the CDR3: TGTGCCAGCAGTGAAAGCGTGAAGAACACCGGGGAGCTGTTTTTT. Translated: CASSESVKNTGELFF.

V gene TRBV19 combines with J gene TRBJ1-5; no reliable D call. There are 16 residues in the CDR3. Germline lookup yields CDR1 LNHDA and CDR2 SQIVND (reference sequence). V gave up 3 bases and J gave up 2 bases, with 14 bases separating them. Written as DNA, the CDR3 is TGTGCCAGTAGTATTTCCCCGGGGAGTCGCAATCAGCCCCAGCATTTT. Its protein is CASSISPGSRNQPQHF. Filled out from reference TRBV19 and TRBJ1-5, the complete variable domain reads DGGITQSPKYLFRKEGQNVTLSCEQNLNHDAMYWYRQDPGQGLRLIYYSQIVNDFQKGDIAEGYSVSREKKESFPLTVTSAQKNPTAFYLCASSISPGSRNQPQHFGDGTRLSIL.

This sequence joins TRBV7-6 and TRBJ1-6, with TRBD1 matching 7 bases. J gave up 2 bases and V 5 bases, and 3 bases lay outside the gene matches. CDR1 is SGHVS, CDR2 FNYEAQ, per germline. This CDR3 region has 15 residues. This CDR3 reads CASSAGTAYNSPLHF. CDR3 DNA sequence: TGTGCCAGCAGCGCTGGGACAGCCTATAATTCACCCCTCCACTTT.

V and J are TRBV5-1 and TRBJ2-3, with 9 bases that match TRBD1. The length of the CDR3 is 16 residues. Looked up from germline, CDR1 is SGHRS and CDR2 is YFSETQ. With V trimmed by 6 bases and J by 4 bases, 12 bases remained unmatched. CDR3 residues: CASTLGTGGKSDTQYF. The DNA of the CDR3 is TGCGCCAGCACCCTTGGAACAGGGGGCAAGTCAGATACGCAGTATTTT. The variable domain in full, completed from reference TRBV5-1 and TRBJ2-3, reads KAGVTQTPRYLIKTRGQQVTLSCSPISGHRSVSWYQQTPGQGLQFLFEYFSETQRNKGNFPGRFSGRQFSNSRSEMNVSTLELGDSALYLCASTLGTGGKSDTQYFGPGTRLTVL.

The rearrangement joins TRBV9 to TRBJ2-3; 7 positions match TRBD2. V gave up 6 bases and J gave up 5 bases; unmatched junction bases: 9. This CDR3 contains 14 residues. In germline, CDR1 is SGDLS, CDR2 YYNGEE. The DNA of the CDR3 is TGTGCCAGCAAAGCGGGACCTTCTGGAGATACGCAGTATTTT. Amino acid sequence: CASKAGPSGDTQYF.

In its sample, this clone was seen a few times. This chain joins TRBV28 and TRBJ1-1; D gene unclear. This CDR3 spans 13 amino acids. Between the trimmed V and J ends, which lost 2 bases and 0 bases, there was a span of 4 bases. CDR1 is MDHEN, CDR2 SYDVKM, per germline. The CDR3 DNA follows: TGTGCCAGCAGTTTACTAATGAACACTGAAGCTTTCTTT. This codes for CASSLLMNTEAFF. The whole variable domain, remainder taken from reference TRBV28 and TRBJ1-1, is DVKVTQSSRYLVKRTGEKVFLECVQDMDHENMFWYRQDPGLGLRLIYFSYDVKMKEKGDIPEGYSVSREKKERFSLILESASTNQTSMYLCASSLLMNTEAFFGQGTRLTVV.

The V gene is TRBV7-6, the J gene TRBJ1-4; 7 bases match TRBD1. V was pared by 0 bases and J by 7 bases, with 5 bases of the junction left unmatched. The CDR3 extends over 15 amino acids. Germline V lookup: CDR1 SGHVS, CDR2 FNYEAQ. The CDR3 spells CASSLAPRGSEKLFF. CDR3 nucleotides: TGTGCCAGCAGCTTAGCGCCCAGGGGGAGTGAAAAACTGTTTTTT.

This chain uses TRBV19 with TRBJ1-1, with TRBD1 matching 7 bases. The CDR3 extends over 13 amino acids. V lost 8 bases to trimming and J lost 3 bases; unmatched junction nucleotides: 6. Germline values: CDR1 LNHDA, CDR2 SQIVND (reference sequence). DNA for the CDR3: TGTGCCAGTGCAGGGGGTTTTGACACTGAAGCTTTCTTT. This sequence encodes CASAGGFDTEAFF.

The chain combines TRBV19 with TRBJ2-7; 9 nucleotides match TRBD1. Germline assignment: CDR1 LNHDA and CDR2 SQIVND (reference sequence). The CDR3 sequence is 14 residues long. J lost 2 bases, V lost 5 bases, and 4 bases had no gene match. CDR3 coding DNA: TGTGCCAGTAGTGTCGGACAGGGGCCCTACGAGCAGTACTTC. This encodes CASSVGQGPYEQYF.

A note on this clone: Germline is not matched at one junction end, which may reflect a read error. The gene calls are TRBV27 and TRBJ1-1; the match to TRBD1 covers 8 bases. Germline V CDR1 and CDR2: MNHEY, SMNVEV (reference sequence). The CDR3 has 14 amino acids. The CDR3 DNA reads TGTGCCACCAGTCCAGGGGGCGCGCACACTGAAGCTTTCTTT. Translation: CATSPGGAHTEAFF.

The V gene is TRBV19, the J gene TRBJ2-2; 7 nucleotides align to TRBD1. CDR3 length equals 14 residues. Germline CDR1 and CDR2: LNHDA and SQIVND (reference sequence). Trimming took 5 bases from V and 2 from J; bases not matched to a gene: 2. In nucleotides, the CDR3 is TGTGCCAGTAGTCGACAGGGAAACACCGGGGAGCTGTTTTTT. Amino acid sequence: CASSRQGNTGELFF.

A remark on this clone: The identical CDR3 is also encoded by other nucleotide sequences in the sample. V gene TRBV6-1 combines with J gene TRBJ2-5; 8 bases are a match to TRBD1. This CDR3 spans 13 amino acids. In germline, CDR1 is MNHNS, CDR2 SASEGT. With V trimmed by 5 bases and J by 2 bases, 1 base remained unmatched. The CDR3 protein is CASSNRGQETQYF. CDR3 in DNA: TGTGCCAGCAGTAACAGGGGGCAAGAGACCCAGTACTTC.

The CDR3 region is CASSLSRGTDTQYF. The CDR3 nucleotides are TGCGCCAGCAGCTTGTCGAGGGGCACAGATACGCAGTATTTT. V usage is TRBV5-1 and J usage is TRBJ2-3; maybe TRBD2 (5 bases). Germline lookup yields CDR1 SGHRS and CDR2 YFSETQ. CDR3 length: 14 residues. The V gene lost 1 base and the J gene lost 1 base, with 7 bases spanning the gap.